Each of the 8 T cell receptor beta chains below was sequenced from the same sample in a study of tumor and adjacent non-tumor tissue in lung cancer (dated by TCRdb to the late 2010s). Bulk unsorted tissue served as the source for RNA extraction, and RNA quality was assessed using a NanoDrop ND-1000 and an Agilent 2100. Normal lung samples were distant non-tumor tissue taken more than 3 cm from the tumor edge. Preparation of the library involved multiplex PCR. The instrument was an Illumina HiSeq 2500. TCRbeta libraries were constructed through three rounds of nested PCR with primers (Table S4) according to protocols adapted from ARM-PCR. TCRdb passed the public sequencing reads through fastp at Q25 and MiXCR, retaining productive beta sequences. Rows matching on CDR3 protein sequence are summarized as one entry with the most common DNA and genes. The sample table holds tens of thousands of distinct CDR3 sequences, of which approximately 71% were seen once. Clones ranked in the top ten supply 28% of the sample.

The sequenced sample consisted of distant non-tumor lung tissue. The receptors stem from a woman aged 45-59 years with non-small cell lung cancer.

A remark on this clonotype: Given a much more abundant clone one base away, this may be a read error. The rearrangement joins TRBV12-3 or TRBV12-4 to TRBJ2-7, with unresolved D. This CDR3 is 16 amino acids long. Trimming removed 4 bases from V and 3 bases from J, with 19 bases in between. The CDR3 loop reads CASSSLLRRDNYEQYF. CDR3 nucleotide sequence: TGTGCCAGCAGTTCCCTCCTTCGGCGTGACAACTACGAGCAGTACTTC.

Comments on this clonotype: This could be a read error, since a much larger clone is one nucleotide away. The chain has TRBV5-6 and TRBJ1-1, with 12 bases aligning to TRBD1. The CDR3 consists of 14 residues. The germline V gene encodes CDR1 SGHDT and CDR2 YYEEEE. The CDR3 loop is CASSPGQGATKAFF. CDR3 nucleotides: TGTGCCAGCAGCCCGGGACAGGGGGCCACTAAAGCTTTCTTT.

This rearrangement joins TRBV29-1 to TRBJ2-5, with D possibly matching TRBD2 (6 bases). V gave up 4 bases and J gave up 5 bases, with 23 bases separating them. The germline CDR1 and CDR2 sequences are SQVTM and ANQGSEA. The CDR3 totals 16 residues. Here the CDR3 reads CSVADNGGKVVETQYF. CDR3 nucleotide sequence: TGCAGCGTTGCGGACAATGGCGGGAAGGTTGTGGAGACCCAGTACTTC.

A note on this clonotype: A read error may account for a junction end that differs from germline. The chain recombines TRBV7-3 with TRBJ2-3; 8 nucleotides align to TRBD2. Germline V gives CDR1 SGHTA, CDR2 FQGTGA. This CDR3 contains 16 residues. CDR3 nucleotide sequence: TGTGCCAGCAGTTTACAAGCCGCGGGAGGAACAGGTACGCAGTATTTT. This codes for CASSLQAAGGTGTQYF.

About this clonotype: The CDR3 carries no conserved terminal phenylalanine or tryptophan, so it likely arises from a read error. The limits of the CDR3 on the DNA are not certain, so only TCRdb's listed CDR3 is given. J is TRBJ2-7 and V is TRBV6-5; TRBD1, the D gene given by the table, was not confirmed from the DNA. From germline, CDR1 is MNHEY and CDR2 SVGAGI. Including both end residues, the CDR3 is 13 amino acids long. CDR3: CASSYPPVYEQYL.

About this clonotype itself: At one of its ends the junction is not consistent with the germline gene, which may arise from a read error. The rearrangement uses TRBV28 and TRBJ2-7; D gene uncertain. CDR3 size: 11 residues. CDR1 MDHEN and CDR2 SYDVKM come from the germline V gene. CDR3 nucleotides: TGTCCCAGCAACCCCTCCTACGAGCAGTACTTC. Protein product: CPSNPSYEQYF.

This clonotype was observed once. Likely a read error: the CDR3 ends without its conserved phenylalanine or tryptophan. The DNA is left out, because the CDR3 cannot be placed on it with certainty; the CDR3 is given as TCRdb lists it. The V and J genes are TRBV20-1 and TRBJ1-1; no DNA check was done on the table's D call, TRBD1. Per the germline V gene, CDR1 is DFQATT and CDR2 is SNEGSKA (reference sequence). Including both end residues, the CDR3 is 13 amino acids long. This CDR3 is CSAWTGRETEASL.

On this clonotype: Compared with germline, one end of the junction differs, possibly owing to a read error. This chain uses TRBV20-1 with TRBJ2-7; a possible D gene is TRBD2 (6 bases). CDR1 is DFQATT, CDR2 SNEGSKA, per germline (reference sequence). The CDR3 consists of 14 residues. CDR3 loop: CSVAGTPPSYELYF. For the CDR3, the DNA is TGCAGTGTGGCCGGGACTCCGCCCTCCTACGAGCTGTACTTC.